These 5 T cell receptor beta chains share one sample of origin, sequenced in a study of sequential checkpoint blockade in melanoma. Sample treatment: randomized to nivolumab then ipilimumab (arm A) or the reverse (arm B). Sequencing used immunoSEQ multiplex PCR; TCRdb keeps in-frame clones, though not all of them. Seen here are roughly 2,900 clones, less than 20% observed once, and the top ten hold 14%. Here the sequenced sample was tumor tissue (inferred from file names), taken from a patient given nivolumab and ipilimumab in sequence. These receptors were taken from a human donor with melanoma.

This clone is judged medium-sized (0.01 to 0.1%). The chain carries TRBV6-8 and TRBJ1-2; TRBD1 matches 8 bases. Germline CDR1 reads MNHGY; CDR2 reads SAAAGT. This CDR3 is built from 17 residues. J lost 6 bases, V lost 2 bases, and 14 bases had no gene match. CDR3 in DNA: TGTGCCAGCAGTTACGCCGAAGGGGTCAGGGGGCGGGATGGCTACACCTTC. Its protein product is CASSYAEGVRGRDGYTF.

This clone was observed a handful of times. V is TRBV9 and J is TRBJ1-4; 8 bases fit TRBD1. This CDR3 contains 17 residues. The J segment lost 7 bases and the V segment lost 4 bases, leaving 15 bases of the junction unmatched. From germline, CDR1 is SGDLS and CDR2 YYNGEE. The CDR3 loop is CASSPRPGTGVGEKLFF. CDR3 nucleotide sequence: TGTGCCAGCAGCCCTCGTCCCGGGACAGGAGTCGGTGAAAAACTGTTTTTT.

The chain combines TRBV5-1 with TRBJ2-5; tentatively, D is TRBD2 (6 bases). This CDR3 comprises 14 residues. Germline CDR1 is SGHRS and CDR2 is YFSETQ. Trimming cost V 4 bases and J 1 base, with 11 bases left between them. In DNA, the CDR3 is TGCGCCAGCAGCCCAGGACTACTCCAAGAGACCCAGTACTTC. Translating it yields CASSPGLLQETQYF.

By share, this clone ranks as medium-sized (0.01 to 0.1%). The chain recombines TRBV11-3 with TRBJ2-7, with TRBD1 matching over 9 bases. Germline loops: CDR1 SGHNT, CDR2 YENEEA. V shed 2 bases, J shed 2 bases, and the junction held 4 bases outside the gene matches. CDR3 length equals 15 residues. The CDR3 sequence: CASSLSGQGTYEQYF. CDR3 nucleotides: TGTGCCAGCAGCTTATCGGGACAGGGCACCTACGAGCAGTACTTC.

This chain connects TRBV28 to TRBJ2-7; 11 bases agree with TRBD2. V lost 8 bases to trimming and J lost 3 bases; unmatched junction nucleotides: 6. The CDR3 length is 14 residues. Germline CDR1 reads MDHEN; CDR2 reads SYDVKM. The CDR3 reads CASAASGGFYEQYF. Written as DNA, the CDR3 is TGTGCCAGCGCGGCTAGCGGGGGGTTCTACGAGCAGTACTTC.